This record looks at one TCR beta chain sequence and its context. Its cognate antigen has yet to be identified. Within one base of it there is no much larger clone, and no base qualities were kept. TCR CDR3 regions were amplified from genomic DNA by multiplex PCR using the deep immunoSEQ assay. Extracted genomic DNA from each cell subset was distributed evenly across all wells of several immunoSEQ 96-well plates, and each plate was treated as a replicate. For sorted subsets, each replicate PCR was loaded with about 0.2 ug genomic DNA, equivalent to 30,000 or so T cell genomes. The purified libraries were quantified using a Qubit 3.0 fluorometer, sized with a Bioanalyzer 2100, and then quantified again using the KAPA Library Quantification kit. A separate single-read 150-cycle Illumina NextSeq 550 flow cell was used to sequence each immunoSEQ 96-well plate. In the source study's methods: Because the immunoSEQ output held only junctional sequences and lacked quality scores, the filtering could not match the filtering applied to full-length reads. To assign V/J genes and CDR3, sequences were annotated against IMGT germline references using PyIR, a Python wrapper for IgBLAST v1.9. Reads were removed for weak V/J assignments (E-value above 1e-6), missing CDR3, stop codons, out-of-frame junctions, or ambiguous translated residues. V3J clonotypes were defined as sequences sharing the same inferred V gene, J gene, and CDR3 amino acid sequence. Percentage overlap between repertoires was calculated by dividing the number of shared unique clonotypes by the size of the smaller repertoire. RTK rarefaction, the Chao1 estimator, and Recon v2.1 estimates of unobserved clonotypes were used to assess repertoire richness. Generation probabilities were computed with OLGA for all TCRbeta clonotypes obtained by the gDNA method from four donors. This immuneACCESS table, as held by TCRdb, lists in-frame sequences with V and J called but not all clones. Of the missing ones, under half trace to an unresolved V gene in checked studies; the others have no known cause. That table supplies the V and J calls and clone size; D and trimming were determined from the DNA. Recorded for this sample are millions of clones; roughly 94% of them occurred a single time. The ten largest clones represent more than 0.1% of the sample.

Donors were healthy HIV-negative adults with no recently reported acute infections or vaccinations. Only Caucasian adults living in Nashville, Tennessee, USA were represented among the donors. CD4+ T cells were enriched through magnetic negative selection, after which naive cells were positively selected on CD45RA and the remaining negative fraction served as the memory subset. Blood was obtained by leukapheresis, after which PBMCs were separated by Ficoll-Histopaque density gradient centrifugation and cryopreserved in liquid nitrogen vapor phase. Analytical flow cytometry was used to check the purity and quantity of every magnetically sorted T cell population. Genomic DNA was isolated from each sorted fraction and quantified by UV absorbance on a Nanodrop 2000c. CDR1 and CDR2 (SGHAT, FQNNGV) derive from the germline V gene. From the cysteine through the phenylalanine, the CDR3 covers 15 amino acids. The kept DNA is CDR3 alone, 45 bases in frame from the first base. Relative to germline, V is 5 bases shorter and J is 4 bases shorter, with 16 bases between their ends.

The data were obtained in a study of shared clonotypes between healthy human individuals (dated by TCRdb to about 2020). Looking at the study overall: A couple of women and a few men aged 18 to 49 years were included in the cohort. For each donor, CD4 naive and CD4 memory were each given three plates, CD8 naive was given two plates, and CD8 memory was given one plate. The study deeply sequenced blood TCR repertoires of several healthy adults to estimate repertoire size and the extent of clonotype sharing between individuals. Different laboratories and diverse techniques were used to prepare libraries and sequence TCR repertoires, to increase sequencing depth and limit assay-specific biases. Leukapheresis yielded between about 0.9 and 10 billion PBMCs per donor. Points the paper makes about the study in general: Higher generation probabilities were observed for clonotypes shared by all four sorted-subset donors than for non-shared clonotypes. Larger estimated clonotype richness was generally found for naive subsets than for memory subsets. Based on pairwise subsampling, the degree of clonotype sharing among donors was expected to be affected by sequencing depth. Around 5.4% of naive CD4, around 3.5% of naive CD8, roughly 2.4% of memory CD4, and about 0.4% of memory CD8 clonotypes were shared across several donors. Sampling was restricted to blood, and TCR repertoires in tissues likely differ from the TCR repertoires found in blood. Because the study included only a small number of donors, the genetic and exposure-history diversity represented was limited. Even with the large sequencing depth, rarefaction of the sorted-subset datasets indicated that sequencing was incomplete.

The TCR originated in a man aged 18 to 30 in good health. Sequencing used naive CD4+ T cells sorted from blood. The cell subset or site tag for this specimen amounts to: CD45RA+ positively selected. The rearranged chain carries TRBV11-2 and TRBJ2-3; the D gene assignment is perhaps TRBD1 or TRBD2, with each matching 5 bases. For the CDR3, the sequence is CASSQGTVGADTQYF. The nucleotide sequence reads TGTGCCAGCAGCCAAGGGACGGTCGGGGCAGATACGCAGTATTTT.